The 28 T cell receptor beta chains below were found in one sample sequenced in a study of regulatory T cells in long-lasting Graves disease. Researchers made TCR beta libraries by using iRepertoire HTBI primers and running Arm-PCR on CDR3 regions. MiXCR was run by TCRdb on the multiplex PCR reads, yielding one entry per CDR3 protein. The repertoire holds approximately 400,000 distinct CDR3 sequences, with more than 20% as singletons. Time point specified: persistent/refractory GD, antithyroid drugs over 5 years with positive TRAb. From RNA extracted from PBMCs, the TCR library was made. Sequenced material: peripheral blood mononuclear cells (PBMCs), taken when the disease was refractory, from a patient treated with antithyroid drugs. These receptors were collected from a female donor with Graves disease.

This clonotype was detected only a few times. The CDR3 loop reads CASQLSGYGANVLTF. DNA of the CDR3: TGTGCCAGTCAACTTTCTGGGTATGGGGCCAACGTCCTGACTTTC. The rearrangement links TRBV19 to TRBJ2-6; no firm D call. V was clipped by 8 bases and J by 3 bases, with 14 bases between them. Germline CDR1 reads LNHDA; CDR2 reads SQIVND (reference sequence). The CDR3 length is 15 residues.

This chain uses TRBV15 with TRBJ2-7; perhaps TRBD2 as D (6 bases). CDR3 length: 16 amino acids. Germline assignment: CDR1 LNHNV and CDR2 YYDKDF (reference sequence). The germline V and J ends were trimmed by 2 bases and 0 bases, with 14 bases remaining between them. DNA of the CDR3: TGTGCCACCAGCAGATCGCGGGGCCTTTCCTCCTACGAGCAGTACTTC. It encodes CATSRSRGLSSYEQYF.

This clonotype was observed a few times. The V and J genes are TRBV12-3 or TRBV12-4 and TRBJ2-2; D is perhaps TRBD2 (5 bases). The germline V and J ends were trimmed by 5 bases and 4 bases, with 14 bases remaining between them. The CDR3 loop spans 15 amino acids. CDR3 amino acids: CASSLASAGTGELFF. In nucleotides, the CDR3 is TGTGCCAGCAGTCTGGCCTCCGCGGGCACCGGGGAGCTGTTTTTT.

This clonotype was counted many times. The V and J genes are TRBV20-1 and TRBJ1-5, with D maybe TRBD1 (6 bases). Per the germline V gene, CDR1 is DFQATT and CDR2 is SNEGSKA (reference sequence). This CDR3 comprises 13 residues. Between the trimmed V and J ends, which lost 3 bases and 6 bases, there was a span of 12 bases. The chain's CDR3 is CSASRTEAQPQHF. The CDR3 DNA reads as TGCAGTGCTAGTAGGACAGAAGCTCAGCCCCAGCATTTT.

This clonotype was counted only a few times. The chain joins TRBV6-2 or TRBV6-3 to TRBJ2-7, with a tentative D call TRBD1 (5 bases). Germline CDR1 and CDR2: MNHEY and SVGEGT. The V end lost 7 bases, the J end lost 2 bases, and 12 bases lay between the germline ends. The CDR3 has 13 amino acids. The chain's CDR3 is CASTAGSPYEQYF. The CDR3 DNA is TGTGCCAGCACAGCAGGGTCCCCCTACGAGCAGTACTTC.

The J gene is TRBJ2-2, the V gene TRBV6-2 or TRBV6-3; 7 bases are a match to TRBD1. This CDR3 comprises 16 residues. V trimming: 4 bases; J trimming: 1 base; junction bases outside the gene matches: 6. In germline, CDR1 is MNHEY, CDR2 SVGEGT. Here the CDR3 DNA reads TGTGCCAGCAGTTCGGACAGGAGAAAGAACACCGGGGAGCTGTTTTTT. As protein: CASSSDRRKNTGELFF.

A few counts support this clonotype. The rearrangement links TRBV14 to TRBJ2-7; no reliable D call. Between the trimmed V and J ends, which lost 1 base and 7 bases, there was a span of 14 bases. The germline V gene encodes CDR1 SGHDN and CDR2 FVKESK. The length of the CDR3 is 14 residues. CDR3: CASSQVIGIGEQYF. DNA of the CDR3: TGTGCCAGCAGCCAAGTCATTGGAATAGGTGAGCAGTACTTC. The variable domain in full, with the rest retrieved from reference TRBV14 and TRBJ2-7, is EAGVTQFPSHSVIEKGQTVTLRCDPISGHDNLYWYRRVMGKEIKFLLHFVKESKQDESGMPNNRFLAERTGGTYSTLKVQPAELEDSGVYFCASSQVIGIGEQYFGPGTRLTVT.

The CDR3: CASRSGTQNTDTQYF. CDR3 in DNA: TGTGCCAGCAGATCAGGGACTCAAAACACAGATACGCAGTATTTT. The rearrangement links TRBV12-3 or TRBV12-4 to TRBJ2-3, with D maybe TRBD2 (6 bases). The CDR3 loop spans 15 amino acids. V lost 6 bases, J lost 2 bases, and 15 bases lay in between.

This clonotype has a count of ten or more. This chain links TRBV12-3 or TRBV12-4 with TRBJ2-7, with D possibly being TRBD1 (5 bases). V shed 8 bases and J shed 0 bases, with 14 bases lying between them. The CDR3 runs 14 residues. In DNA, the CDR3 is TGTGCCAGCTCCTTTGGGGCATTCTCCTACGAGCAGTACTTC. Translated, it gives CASSFGAFSYEQYF.

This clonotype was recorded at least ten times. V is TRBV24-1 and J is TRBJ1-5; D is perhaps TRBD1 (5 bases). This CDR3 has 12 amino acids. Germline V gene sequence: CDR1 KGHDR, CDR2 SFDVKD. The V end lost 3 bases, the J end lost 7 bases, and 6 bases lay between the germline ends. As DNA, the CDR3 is TGTGCCACCAGTGATAAGGGGCAGCCCCAGCATTTT. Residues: CATSDKGQPQHF.

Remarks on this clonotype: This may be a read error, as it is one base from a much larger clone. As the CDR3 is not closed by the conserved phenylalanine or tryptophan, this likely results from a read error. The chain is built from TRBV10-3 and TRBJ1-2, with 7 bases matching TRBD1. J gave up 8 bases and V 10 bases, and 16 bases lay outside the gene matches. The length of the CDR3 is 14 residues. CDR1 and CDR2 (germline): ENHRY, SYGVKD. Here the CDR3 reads CATDSGTASSGYTL. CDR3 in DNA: TGTGCCACCGACTCTGGGACAGCCTCTAGCGGCTACACCCTC.

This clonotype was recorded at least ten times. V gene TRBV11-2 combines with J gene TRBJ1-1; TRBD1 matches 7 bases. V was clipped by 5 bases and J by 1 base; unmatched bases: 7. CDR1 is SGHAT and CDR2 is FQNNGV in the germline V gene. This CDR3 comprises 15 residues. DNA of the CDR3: TGTGCCAGCAGCCGAGGAGGGGGCCAGAACACTGAAGCTTTCTTT. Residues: CASSRGGGQNTEAFF.

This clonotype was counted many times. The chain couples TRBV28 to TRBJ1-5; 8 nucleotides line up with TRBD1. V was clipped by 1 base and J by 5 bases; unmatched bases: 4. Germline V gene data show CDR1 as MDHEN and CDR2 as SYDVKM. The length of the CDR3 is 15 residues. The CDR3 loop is CASSLSDRVYQPQHF. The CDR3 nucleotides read TGTGCCAGCAGTTTATCGGACAGGGTTTATCAGCCCCAGCATTTT.

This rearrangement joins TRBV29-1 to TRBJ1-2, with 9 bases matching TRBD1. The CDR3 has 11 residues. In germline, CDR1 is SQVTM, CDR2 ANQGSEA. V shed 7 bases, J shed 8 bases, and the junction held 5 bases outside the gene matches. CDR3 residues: CSARDREGYTF. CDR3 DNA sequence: TGCAGCGCCCGGGACAGGGAAGGCTACACCTTC.

CDR3 in DNA: TGTGCCAGCAGTTTAGGGGGCCAGACCCAGTACTTC. This sequence encodes CASSLGGQTQYF. The chain has TRBV12-3 or TRBV12-4 and TRBJ2-5; D may be TRBD1 (5 bases). With 1 base removed from V and 6 bases from J, the gap between germline ends came to 6 bases. The CDR3 runs to 12 residues.

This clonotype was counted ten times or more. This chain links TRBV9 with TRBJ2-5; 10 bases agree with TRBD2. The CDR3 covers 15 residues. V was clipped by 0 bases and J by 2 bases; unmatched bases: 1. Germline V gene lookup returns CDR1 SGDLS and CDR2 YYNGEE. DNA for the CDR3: TGTGCCAGCAGCGTAGGGACTAGCGGACAAGAGACCCAGTACTTC. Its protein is CASSVGTSGQETQYF.

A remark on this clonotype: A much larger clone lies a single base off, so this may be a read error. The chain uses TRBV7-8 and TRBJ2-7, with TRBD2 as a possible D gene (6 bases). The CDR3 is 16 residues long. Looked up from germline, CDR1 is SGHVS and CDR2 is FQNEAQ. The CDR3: CASTLQTGLGPYEQCF. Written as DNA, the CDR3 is TGTGCCAGCACCCTTCAAACGGGACTGGGGCCCTACGAGCAGTGCTTC.

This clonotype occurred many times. CDR3: CASSLTFYEQYF. Written as DNA, the CDR3 is TGTGCCAGCAGTTTAACTTTCTACGAGCAGTACTTC. This rearrangement joins TRBV12-3 or TRBV12-4 to TRBJ2-7; D is ambiguous. The V gene lost 2 bases and the J gene lost 3 bases, with 5 bases spanning the gap. This CDR3 is built from 12 residues.

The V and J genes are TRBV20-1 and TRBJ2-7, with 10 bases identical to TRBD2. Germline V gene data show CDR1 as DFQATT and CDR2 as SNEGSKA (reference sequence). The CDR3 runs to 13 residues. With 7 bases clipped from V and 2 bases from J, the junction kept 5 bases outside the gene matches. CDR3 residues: CSVGLAATYEQYF. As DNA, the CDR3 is TGCAGTGTCGGACTAGCGGCAACCTACGAGCAGTACTTC.

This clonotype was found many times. The CDR3 loop is CASSETGLSPQHF. The CDR3, as DNA: TGTGCCAGCAGTGAAACAGGGTTATCGCCCCAGCATTTT. The chain recombines TRBV2 with TRBJ1-5; possibly TRBD1 for D (6 bases). CDR1 SNHLY and CDR2 FYNNEI come from the germline V gene. The CDR3 totals 13 residues. Deletions cut 2 bases from V and 9 bases from J, with 11 bases between.

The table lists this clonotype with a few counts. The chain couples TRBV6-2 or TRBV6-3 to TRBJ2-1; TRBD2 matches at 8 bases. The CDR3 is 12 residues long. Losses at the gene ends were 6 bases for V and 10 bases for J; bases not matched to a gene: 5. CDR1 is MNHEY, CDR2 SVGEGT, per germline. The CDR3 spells CASRLTSAEQFF. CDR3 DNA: TGTGCCAGCAGGTTGACTAGCGCAGAGCAGTTCTTC.

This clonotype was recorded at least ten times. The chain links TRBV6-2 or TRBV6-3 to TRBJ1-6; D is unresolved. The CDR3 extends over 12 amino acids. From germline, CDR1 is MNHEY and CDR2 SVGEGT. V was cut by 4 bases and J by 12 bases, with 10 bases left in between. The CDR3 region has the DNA TGTGCCAGCAGTTTCCAAGAGTTACCCCTCCACTTT. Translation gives CASSFQELPLHF.

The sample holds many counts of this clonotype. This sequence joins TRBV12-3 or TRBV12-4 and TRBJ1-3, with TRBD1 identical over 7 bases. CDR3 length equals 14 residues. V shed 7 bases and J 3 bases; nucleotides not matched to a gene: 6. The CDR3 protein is CASTLQGFGNTIYF. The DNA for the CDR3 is TGTGCCAGCACCCTACAGGGGTTTGGAAACACCATATATTTT.

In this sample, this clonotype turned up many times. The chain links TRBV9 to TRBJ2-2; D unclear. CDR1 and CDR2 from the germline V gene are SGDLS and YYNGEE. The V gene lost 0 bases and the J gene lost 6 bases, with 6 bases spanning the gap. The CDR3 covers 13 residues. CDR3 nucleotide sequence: TGTGCCAGCAGCGTAGCAAATCCCGGGGAGCTGTTTTTT. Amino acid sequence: CASSVANPGELFF.

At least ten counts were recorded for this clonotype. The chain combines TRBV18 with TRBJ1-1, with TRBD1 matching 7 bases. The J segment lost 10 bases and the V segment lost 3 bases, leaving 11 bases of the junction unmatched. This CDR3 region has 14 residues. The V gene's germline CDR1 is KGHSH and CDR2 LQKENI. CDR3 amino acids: CASSPAGQAVGAFF. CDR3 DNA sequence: TGTGCCAGCTCACCCGCTGGACAGGCAGTAGGAGCTTTCTTT.

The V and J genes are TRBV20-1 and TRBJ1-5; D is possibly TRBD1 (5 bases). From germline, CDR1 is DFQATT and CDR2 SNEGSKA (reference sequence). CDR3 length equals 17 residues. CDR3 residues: CSLAKNIGDHSNQPQHF. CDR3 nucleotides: TGCAGCTTAGCAAAAAACATAGGGGACCATAGCAATCAGCCCCAGCATTTT.

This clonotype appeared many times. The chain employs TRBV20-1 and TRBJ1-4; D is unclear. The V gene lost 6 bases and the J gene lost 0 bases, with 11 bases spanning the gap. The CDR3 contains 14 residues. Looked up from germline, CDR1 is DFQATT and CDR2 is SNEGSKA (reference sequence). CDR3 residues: CSATDGATNEKLFF. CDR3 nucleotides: TGCAGTGCCACCGACGGCGCAACTAATGAAAAACTGTTTTTT.

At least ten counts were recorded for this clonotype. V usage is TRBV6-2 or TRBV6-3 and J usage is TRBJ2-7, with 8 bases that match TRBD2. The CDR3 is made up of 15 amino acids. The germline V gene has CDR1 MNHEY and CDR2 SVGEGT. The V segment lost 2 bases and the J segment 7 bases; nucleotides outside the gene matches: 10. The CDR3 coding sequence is TGTGCCAGCAGTTACCGACTAGCGCCGATAACGGAGCAGTACTTC. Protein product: CASSYRLAPITEQYF.